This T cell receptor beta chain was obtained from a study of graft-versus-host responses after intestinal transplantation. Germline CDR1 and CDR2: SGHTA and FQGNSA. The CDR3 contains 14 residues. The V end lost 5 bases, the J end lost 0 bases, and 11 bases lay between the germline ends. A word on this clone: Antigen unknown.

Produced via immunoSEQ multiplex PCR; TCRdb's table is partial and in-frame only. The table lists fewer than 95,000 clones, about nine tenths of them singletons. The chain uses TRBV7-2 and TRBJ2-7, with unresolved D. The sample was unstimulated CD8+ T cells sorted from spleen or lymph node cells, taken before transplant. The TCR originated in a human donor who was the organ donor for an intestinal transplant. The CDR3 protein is CASSPQITSYEQYF. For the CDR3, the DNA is TGTGCCAGCAGCCCCCAGATTACCTCCTACGAGCAGTACTTC.